These 26 T cell receptor beta chains came from one sample sequenced in a study of identical twins. TCRdb used MiXCR to reprocess the 5' RACE reads, holding one entry per CDR3 protein. The sample lists 640,000 or so distinct CDR3 sequences; around 6.1% were seen once. The specimen sequenced was naive T cells sorted from blood. All receptors derive from a man aged 18 to 30 in good health.

This clonotype was seen many times. This sequence joins TRBV12-3 or TRBV12-4 and TRBJ1-5, with 8 nucleotides matching TRBD1. The trim removed 5 bases at V and 7 bases at J, leaving 7 bases unmatched. The CDR3 is made up of 14 amino acids. CDR3: CASSGDRLGQPQHF. The CDR3 DNA follows: TGTGCCAGCAGTGGGGACAGGTTAGGACAGCCCCAGCATTTT.

This clonotype has ten or more counts. The chain combines TRBV7-9 with TRBJ2-1; no firm D call. CDR3 length: 15 amino acids. The germline CDR1 and CDR2 sequences are SEHNR and FQNEAQ (reference sequence). Trimming took off 5 bases at V and 5 bases at J, with 16 bases between the two ends. Here the CDR3 DNA reads TGTGCCAGCAGCCGTTCGGCCGTACCGAACAATGAGCAGTTCTTC. Translating gives CASSRSAVPNNEQFF.

This clonotype appeared many times. The rearrangement links TRBV29-1 to TRBJ2-1, with D unresolved. Germline V gene lookup returns CDR1 SQVTM and CDR2 ANQGSEA. The CDR3 totals 14 residues. V was trimmed by 0 bases and J by 4 bases, leaving 10 bases between them. CDR3 sequence (DNA): TGCAGCGTTGAAGAACAGCCGCTATACAATGAGCAGTTCTTC. The encoded protein is CSVEEQPLYNEQFF.

J is TRBJ1-5 and V is TRBV30, with 9 bases that match TRBD1. The CDR3 is 15 residues long. The V gene's germline CDR1 is GTSNPN and CDR2 SVGIG (reference sequence). V lost 1 base and J lost 5; bases outside the gene matches: 6. The CDR3 region has the DNA TGTGCCTGGAGTGGCGGGACAGGGAAGTATCAGCCCCAGCATTTT. Its protein product is CAWSGGTGKYQPQHF. The complete variable domain, with remaining parts taken from reference TRBV30 and TRBJ1-5, reads SQTIHQWPATLVQPVGSPLSLECTVEGTSNPNLYWYRQAAGRGLQLLFYSVGIGQISSEVPQNLSASRPQDRQFILSSKKLLLSDSGFYLCAWSGGTGKYQPQHFGDGTRLSIL.

This clonotype came up a few times. This chain connects TRBV15 to TRBJ2-1; 8 bases match TRBD2. Germline V gives CDR1 LNHNV, CDR2 YYDKDF (reference sequence). V was clipped by 8 bases and J by 7 bases; unmatched bases: 16. The CDR3 contains 16 residues. This CDR3 reads CATDDRAGGLRNEQFF. The CDR3 DNA sequence: TGTGCCACCGACGACCGGGCGGGAGGCCTGAGGAATGAGCAGTTCTTC.

The chain carries TRBV19 and TRBJ2-7, with D possibly TRBD2 on 6 matching bases. Germline V CDR1 and CDR2: LNHDA, SQIVND (reference sequence). This CDR3 is 14 amino acids long. The V end was cut by 3 bases, the J end by 2 bases, with 11 bases between. The CDR3 reads CASSIPREAYEQYV. As DNA, the CDR3 is TGTGCCAGTAGTATCCCCAGGGAGGCCTACGAGCAGTACGTC.

The rearrangement links TRBV27 to TRBJ2-7; 10 positions match TRBD2. Germline V lookup: CDR1 MNHEY, CDR2 SMNVEV (reference sequence). The CDR3 has 14 residues. V shed 5 bases and J 4 bases; nucleotides not matched to a gene: 5. CDR3 sequence reads: CASSTQREGYEQYV. The CDR3 DNA reads TGTGCCAGCAGTACCCAGCGGGAGGGGTACGAGCAGTACGTC.

In this sample, this clonotype turned up many times. The V and J genes are TRBV9 and TRBJ2-1, with TRBD2 identical over 8 bases. CDR1 is SGDLS and CDR2 is YYNGEE in the germline V gene. The length of the CDR3 is 17 residues. The V and J ends lost 3 bases and 2 bases, in that order; junction bases with no gene match: 10. In nucleotides, the CDR3 is TGTGCCAGCAGCGCCGTATTTCGGGAGGGCCCCTACAATGAGCAGTTCTTC. Residues: CASSAVFREGPYNEQFF.

Only a few counts were recorded for this clonotype. The chain joins TRBV5-1 to TRBJ2-7; tentative D call: TRBD1 (7 bases). V gave up 7 bases and J gave up 2 bases, with 25 bases separating them. The CDR3 totals 17 residues. From germline, CDR1 is SGHRS and CDR2 YFSETQ. Here the CDR3 DNA reads TGCGCCAGCGAAGCGGGCCTAAACAGGGGCCTGACCTACGAGCAGTACTTC. Residues: CASEAGLNRGLTYEQYF.

A few counts support this clonotype. The gene calls are TRBV10-3 and TRBJ2-3; 12 bases fit TRBD2. The germline V gene encodes CDR1 ENHRY and CDR2 SYGVKD. J gave up 9 bases and V 2 bases, and 6 bases lay outside the gene matches. The CDR3 spans 15 residues. CDR3 residues: CAISEKTSGRLTQYF. For the CDR3, the DNA is TGTGCCATCAGTGAGAAGACTAGCGGGAGATTAACGCAGTATTTT.

This clonotype was found a few times. The chain employs TRBV6-1 and TRBJ2-1; 7 bases are a match to TRBD1. The CDR3 has 15 residues. Per germline, CDR1 MNHNS and CDR2 SASEGT. J was trimmed by 6 bases and V by 11 bases; bases with no gene match: 16. The CDR3, as DNA: TGTGCCGCGGCTCCGATGGGACAGAGGGGCAATGAGCAGTTCTTC. Its protein product is CAAAPMGQRGNEQFF.

This clonotype was counted many times. The chain is built from TRBV11-2 and TRBJ1-5; 10 nucleotides align to TRBD1. This CDR3 has 14 residues. The germline CDR1 and CDR2 sequences are SGHAT and FQNNGV. V lost 5 bases to trimming and J lost 6 bases; unmatched junction nucleotides: 4. CDR3: CASSDRDRGQPQHF. DNA of the CDR3: TGTGCCAGCAGCGACCGGGACAGGGGTCAGCCCCAGCATTTT.

This clonotype was observed at least ten times. V gene TRBV12-3 or TRBV12-4 combines with J gene TRBJ2-3, with 8 bases lining up with TRBD2. The CDR3 totals 16 residues. The junction had 9 bases not matched to a gene; V was cut back by 5 bases and J by 2 bases. The CDR3 nucleotides read TGTGCCAGCAGTAGGGGTGGCGGGAGGAACACAGATACGCAGTATTTT. Its protein is CASSRGGGRNTDTQYF.

The rearrangement joins TRBV6-1 to TRBJ1-5; D might be TRBD1 (5 bases). The CDR3 has 14 residues. Germline V gene sequence: CDR1 MNHNS, CDR2 SASEGT. The V and J ends lost 6 bases and 1 base respectively, with 10 bases between them. CDR3 protein: CASRTDLSNQPQHF. The CDR3 nucleotides read TGTGCCAGCAGGACAGACCTAAGCAATCAGCCCCAGCATTTT.

This clonotype was picked up a small number of times. The chain's CDR3 is CAWSLSGPSYGYTF. DNA of the CDR3: TGTGCCTGGAGTCTCTCCGGCCCCAGCTATGGCTACACCTTC. The chain employs TRBV30 and TRBJ1-2; D not resolved. Trimming removed 2 bases at V and 4 bases at J, with 14 bases between. The CDR3 is 14 residues long. Germline CDR1 reads GTSNPN; CDR2 reads SVGIG (reference sequence).

This clonotype was recorded at least ten times. This chain joins TRBV29-1 and TRBJ1-1; no reliable D call. Trimming stripped 3 bases from V and 0 bases from J, with 8 bases between. CDR1 is SQVTM, CDR2 ANQGSEA, per germline. The CDR3 spans 13 residues. The CDR3 sequence is CSVDRELNTEAFF. DNA of the CDR3: TGCAGCGTTGACCGGGAACTGAACACTGAAGCTTTCTTT.

This clonotype was counted many times. The rearrangement uses TRBV7-2 and TRBJ2-1; D possibly matches TRBD1 or TRBD2 (5 bases each). CDR1 is SGHTA and CDR2 is FQGNSA in the germline V gene. Trimming took off 3 bases at V and 14 bases at J, with 14 bases between the two ends. The CDR3 runs 12 residues. CDR3 loop: CASSFEAGSEFF. The CDR3 DNA is TGTGCCAGCAGCTTTGAGGCAGGGAGTGAGTTCTTC.

This clonotype was recorded at least ten times. This chain joins TRBV5-6 and TRBJ2-1, with 11 bases that match TRBD2. V shed 5 bases, J shed 6 bases, and the junction held 4 bases outside the gene matches. The CDR3 consists of 14 residues. From germline, CDR1 is SGHDT and CDR2 YYEEEE. The CDR3 loop reads CASRETSGINEQFF. In DNA, the CDR3 is TGTGCCAGCAGGGAGACTAGCGGGATCAATGAGCAGTTCTTC.

This clonotype has just one count. V and J are TRBV2 and TRBJ1-1, with a weak D call TRBD1 (5 bases). V was clipped by 6 bases and J by 11 bases, with 19 bases between them. This CDR3 is built from 13 residues. Germline assignment: CDR1 SNHLY and CDR2 FYNNEI. The CDR3 is CASRARGTDVAFF. CDR3 DNA: TGTGCCAGCAGGGCTAGGGGCACGGATGTGGCTTTCTTT.

This clonotype was detected many times. The chain employs TRBV12-3 or TRBV12-4 and TRBJ2-2; no firm D call. V was cut by 2 bases and J by 4 bases, with 5 bases left in between. The CDR3 length is 13 residues. CDR3 coding DNA: TGTGCCAGCAGTTTAATTCGCACCGGGGAGCTGTTTTTT. Its translation: CASSLIRTGELFF.

This clonotype was found many times. The chain joins TRBV15 to TRBJ2-7; D is perhaps TRBD1 (6 bases). The CDR3 spans 13 residues. V was pared by 5 bases and J by 7 bases, with 15 bases between. The V gene's germline CDR1 is LNHNV and CDR2 YYDKDF (reference sequence). The DNA of the CDR3 is TGTGCCACCAGCGAGGGGGTAGGGGATGAGCAGTACTTC. It codes for CATSEGVGDEQYF.

In its sample, this clonotype was seen a few times. V gene TRBV11-3 combines with J gene TRBJ2-2; tentatively, D is TRBD2 (5 bases). Germline CDR1 SGHNT, CDR2 YENEEA. V was trimmed by 6 bases and J by 2 bases, leaving 19 bases between them. The CDR3 is 17 amino acids. The CDR3 DNA sequence: TGTGCCAGCAGACCACGCCGGAGGCAGGACAACACCGGGGAGCTGTTTTTT. Amino acids: CASRPRRRQDNTGELFF.

In its sample, this clonotype was seen many times. The chain is built from TRBV20-1 and TRBJ1-1; 7 bases line up with TRBD1. J was trimmed by 8 bases and V by 5 bases; bases with no gene match: 5. CDR1 and CDR2 (germline): DFQATT, SNEGSKA (reference sequence). The CDR3 spans 11 residues. The CDR3 coding sequence is TGCAGTGCTCGGAGGACAGGCGAAGCTTTCTTT. This translates into CSARRTGEAFF.

The table lists this clonotype with many counts. The V call is TRBV10-1, the J call TRBJ2-2, with a tentative D call TRBD1 (5 bases). The CDR3 has 12 residues. V lost 6 bases and J 4 bases, leaving 6 bases between the germline ends. Germline V gene sequence: CDR1 WNHNN, CDR2 SYGVQD (reference sequence). CDR3 in amino acids: CASSTGTGELFF. CDR3 sequence (DNA): TGCGCCAGCAGCACAGGCACCGGGGAGCTGTTTTTT.

This clonotype has a count of ten or more. The gene calls are TRBV6-5 and TRBJ2-1; 8 bases are shared with TRBD1. This CDR3 region has 15 residues. The trim removed 4 bases at V and 9 bases at J, leaving 11 bases unmatched. The germline V gene has CDR1 MNHEY and CDR2 SVGAGI. CDR3 bases: TGTGCCAGCAGTTCCGCCAATACAGGGGGGAGTGAGCAGTTCTTC. This encodes CASSSANTGGSEQFF.

This clonotype was seen at least ten times. The chain combines TRBV12-3 or TRBV12-4 with TRBJ2-5; either TRBD1 or TRBD2 may supply D (5 bases each). The ends were cut back, 5 bases at V and 5 bases at J, with 15 bases in the middle. This CDR3 region has 14 residues. The CDR3 sequence is CASSPIEGWETQYF. DNA for the CDR3: TGTGCCAGCAGTCCTATCGAGGGGTGGGAGACCCAGTACTTC.